Following are 22 T cell receptor beta chains from one sample sequenced in a study of blood T cell repertoires in COVID-19. Profiling relied on immunoSEQ multiplex PCR, and the TCRdb table lists in-frame clones only, not all of them. The data hold under 150,000 clones, with approximately 79% observed a single time. The sequencing input was peripheral blood. These receptors were collected from a man aged 55 to 70 with acute or convalescent COVID-19.

This chain uses TRBV7-9 with TRBJ2-1; 10 bases match TRBD2. The CDR3 runs 15 residues. V gave up 6 bases and J gave up 3 bases; unmatched junction bases: 5. Germline V gene lookup returns CDR1 SEHNR and CDR2 FQNEAQ (reference sequence). In nucleotides, the CDR3 is TGTGCCAGCAGGACAACTAGCGGGGTCTACAATGAGCAGTTCTTC. This gives the protein CASRTTSGVYNEQFF.

This chain connects TRBV4-3 to TRBJ1-6, with 10 bases matching TRBD1. Looked up from germline, CDR1 is LGHNA and CDR2 is YSLEER. The CDR3 spans 19 residues. The ends lost 1 base at V and 10 bases at J; junction bases unmatched: 16. The CDR3 is CASSQARGQGTGWKSPLHF. The CDR3 bases are TGCGCCAGCAGCCAAGCTCGGGGACAGGGGACGGGATGGAAATCACCCCTCCACTTT.

This clone has a single count. The V call is TRBV5-5, the J call TRBJ1-5, with TRBD1 matching 11 bases. The V gene end was trimmed by 4 bases and the J gene end by 3 bases; junction bases not matched to a gene: 3. The CDR3 covers 15 residues. Germline CDR1 reads SGHKS; CDR2 reads YYEKEE (reference sequence). CDR3 loop: CASSGTGGVNQPQHF. The CDR3 DNA sequence: TGTGCCAGCAGCGGGACAGGGGGTGTCAATCAGCCCCAGCATTTT.

This chain joins TRBV7-2 and TRBJ1-5; TRBD1 matches 12 bases. This CDR3 is built from 19 residues. Trimming took 5 bases from V and 0 from J; bases not matched to a gene: 11. The germline CDR1 and CDR2 sequences are SGHTA and FQGNSA. CDR3 in amino acids: CASSTDGTGGPDSNQPQHF. The CDR3 DNA is TGTGCCAGCAGCACCGACGGGACAGGGGGCCCGGATAGCAATCAGCCCCAGCATTTT. The whole variable domain, filled in from reference TRBV7-2 and TRBJ1-5, reads GAGVSQSPSNKVTEKGKDVELRCDPISGHTALYWYRQSLGQGLEFLIYFQGNSAPDKSGLPSDRFSAERTGGSVSTLTIQRTQQEDSAVYLCASSTDGTGGPDSNQPQHFGDGTRLSIL.

The chain is built from TRBV6-5 and TRBJ2-5, with TRBD2 identical over 14 bases. There are 13 residues in the CDR3. V lost 8 bases and J lost 4; bases outside the gene matches: 0. The V gene's germline CDR1 is MNHEY and CDR2 SVGAGI. The CDR3 region has the DNA TGTGCCAGCGGGACTAGCGGGAGAGAGACCCAGTACTTC. Its translation: CASGTSGRETQYF.

The gene calls are TRBV19 and TRBJ2-2; a possible D gene is TRBD2 (6 bases). Germline V gene lookup returns CDR1 LNHDA and CDR2 SQIVND (reference sequence). This CDR3 contains 14 residues. Deletions cut 4 bases from V and 4 bases from J, with 10 bases between. CDR3 residues: CASSTGLSTGELFF. The CDR3 nucleotides read TGTGCCAGTAGTACGGGACTCAGCACCGGGGAGCTGTTTTTT.

This sequence joins TRBV20-1 and TRBJ2-7, with 7 positions matching TRBD1. V lost 3 bases to trimming and J lost 7 bases; unmatched junction nucleotides: 18. This CDR3 spans 16 amino acids. Germline-derived CDR1 and CDR2 are DFQATT and SNEGSKA (reference sequence). The CDR3 DNA is TGCAGTGCTAGTGAGACAGGGCCAGGGGGTTTGAAGGAGCAGTACTTC. Protein product: CSASETGPGGLKEQYF.

This chain connects TRBV3-1 (or the pseudogene TRBV3-2) to TRBJ1-5; 9 nucleotides match TRBD1. CDR3 length equals 15 residues. The J segment lost 4 bases and the V segment lost 4 bases, leaving 5 bases of the junction unmatched. CDR1 is LGHDT and CDR2 is YNNKEL in the germline V gene (reference sequence). As DNA, the CDR3 is TGTGCCAGCAGCCGAGGGACAGGGACAAATCAGCCCCAGCATTTT. It is translated as CASSRGTGTNQPQHF.

The rearrangement links TRBV5-1 to TRBJ2-1; 13 bases match TRBD2. Per germline, CDR1 SGHRS and CDR2 YFSETQ. CDR3 length equals 14 residues. After removal of 7 bases from V and 3 bases from J, the junction contained 1 base not matched to a gene. DNA of the CDR3: TGCGCCAGCCGGACTAGCGGGAGCTACAATGAGCAGTTCTTC. Residues: CASRTSGSYNEQFF.

This chain uses TRBV7-8 with TRBJ2-5; 9 bases align to TRBD2. J was trimmed by 8 bases and V by 0 bases; bases with no gene match: 7. Germline CDR1 and CDR2: SGHVS and FQNEAQ. The CDR3 spans 15 residues. The CDR3: CASSLAGIAGETQYF. The CDR3 bases are TGTGCCAGCAGCTTAGCGGGAATAGCGGGAGAAACCCAGTACTTC.

The chain couples TRBV9 to TRBJ1-3, with 12 bases that match TRBD1. The V segment lost 2 bases and the J segment 0 bases; nucleotides outside the gene matches: 12. This CDR3 region has 20 residues. The germline V gene encodes CDR1 SGDLS and CDR2 YYNGEE. Written as DNA, the CDR3 is TGTGCCAGCAGCGTCACCCCGGGACAGGGGGCCCCAGGCTCTGGAAACACCATATATTTT. It codes for CASSVTPGQGAPGSGNTIYF.

The chain couples TRBV19 to TRBJ1-3; 9 bases are a match to TRBD1. V was clipped by 5 bases and J by 9 bases; unmatched bases: 8. The germline V gene has CDR1 LNHDA and CDR2 SQIVND (reference sequence). CDR3 length equals 14 residues. The DNA for the CDR3 is TGTGCCAGTAGTCCGGGGACAGGGACGAGCACCATATATTTT. It translates to CASSPGTGTSTIYF.

The genes are TRBV7-3 and TRBJ2-1; D is possibly TRBD2 (5 bases). The CDR3 is made up of 13 amino acids. CDR1 is SGHTA, CDR2 FQGTGA, per germline. Between the trimmed V and J ends, which lost 6 bases and 7 bases, there was a span of 13 bases. The CDR3 nucleotides are TGTGCCAGCAGACTCAACCCGGGGAATGAGCAGTTCTTC. It encodes CASRLNPGNEQFF.

The rearrangement joins TRBV7-9 to TRBJ2-4; TRBD2 matches at 12 bases. The V segment lost 6 bases and the J segment 5 bases; nucleotides outside the gene matches: 5. This CDR3 has 15 amino acids. Germline V CDR1 and CDR2: SEHNR, FQNEAQ (reference sequence). The CDR3 spells CASSLAGGPENIQYF. For the CDR3, the DNA is TGTGCCAGCAGTCTAGCGGGAGGGCCCGAAAACATTCAGTACTTC.

This clone turned up a few times. The chain couples TRBV3-1 (or the pseudogene TRBV3-2) to TRBJ1-6, with 9 bases aligning to TRBD1. Trimming took 1 base from V and 7 from J; bases not matched to a gene: 2. Germline V gene data show CDR1 as LGHDT and CDR2 as YNNKEL (reference sequence). The CDR3 is 15 residues long. In DNA, the CDR3 is TGTGCCAGCAGCCAAGCCGGGACAGGGAATTCACCCCTCCACTTT. Translated, it gives CASSQAGTGNSPLHF.

This clone appeared a few times. The CDR3 nucleotides read TGTGCCAGCAGCCCCGGGACTAGCCCCGGGTACGAGCAGTACTTC. It is translated as CASSPGTSPGYEQYF. The chain recombines TRBV3-1 (or the pseudogene TRBV3-2) with TRBJ2-7, with 9 bases lining up with TRBD2. V was clipped by 4 bases and J by 4 bases; unmatched bases: 8. The CDR3 has 15 residues. The germline V gene has CDR1 LGHDT and CDR2 YNNKEL (reference sequence).

The chain has TRBV10-3 and TRBJ2-7, with D possibly TRBD2 on 6 matching bases. V was trimmed by 1 base and J by 6 bases, leaving 13 bases between them. The CDR3 runs 14 residues. Germline assignment: CDR1 ENHRY and CDR2 SYGVKD. DNA of the CDR3: TGTGCCATCAGTGAGTACTCCGGGGGTTTCGAGCAGTACTTC. Residues: CAISEYSGGFEQYF.

This rearrangement joins TRBV7-2 to TRBJ2-1; 8 positions agree with TRBD2. The CDR3 length is 20 residues. The trim removed 0 bases at V and 0 bases at J, leaving 13 bases unmatched. Germline values: CDR1 SGHTA, CDR2 FQGNSA. CDR3 bases: TGTGCCAGCAGCTTAGCATTTGGGACTAGGGGACGTCGCTCCTACAATGAGCAGTTCTTC. It yields the protein CASSLAFGTRGRRSYNEQFF.

The chain combines TRBV4-2 with TRBJ1-3; TRBD1 matches at 7 bases. Trimming at V came to 1 base and at J to 6 bases, leaving 15 bases not matched to a gene. CDR3 length: 18 amino acids. The germline CDR1 and CDR2 sequences are LGHNA and YNFKEQ. CDR3: CASSQGGAGGTGENTIYF. DNA for the CDR3: TGTGCCAGCAGCCAAGGTGGGGCAGGGGGAACAGGAGAAAACACCATATATTTT.

The chain links TRBV7-2 to TRBJ2-4, with 8 bases fitting TRBD2. Trimming removed 3 bases from V and 6 bases from J; junction bases left unmatched: 4. The CDR3 has 14 amino acids. Per the germline V gene, CDR1 is SGHTA and CDR2 is FQGNSA. The CDR3 DNA follows: TGTGCCAGCAGCTTGGGACTAGACTTAAACATTCAGTACTTC. Protein sequence: CASSLGLDLNIQYF.

The J gene is TRBJ2-7, the V gene TRBV27; TRBD1 matches 10 bases. From germline, CDR1 is MNHEY and CDR2 SMNVEV (reference sequence). The CDR3 has 13 amino acids. V shed 8 bases, J shed 7 bases, and the junction held 8 bases outside the gene matches. This CDR3 is CASAGTGAGEQYF. The CDR3, as DNA: TGTGCCAGCGCCGGGACAGGGGCGGGAGAGCAGTACTTC.

This clone showed up just a few times. This chain connects TRBV3-1 (or the pseudogene TRBV3-2) to TRBJ2-5; D unclear. Trimming pared 1 base from V and 5 bases from J, leaving 14 bases between. Germline V gene lookup returns CDR1 LGHDT and CDR2 YNNKEL (reference sequence). This CDR3 is 15 amino acids long. CDR3 loop: CASSQVKILQETQYF. Here the CDR3 DNA reads TGTGCCAGCAGCCAAGTAAAAATCCTACAGGAGACCCAGTACTTC.